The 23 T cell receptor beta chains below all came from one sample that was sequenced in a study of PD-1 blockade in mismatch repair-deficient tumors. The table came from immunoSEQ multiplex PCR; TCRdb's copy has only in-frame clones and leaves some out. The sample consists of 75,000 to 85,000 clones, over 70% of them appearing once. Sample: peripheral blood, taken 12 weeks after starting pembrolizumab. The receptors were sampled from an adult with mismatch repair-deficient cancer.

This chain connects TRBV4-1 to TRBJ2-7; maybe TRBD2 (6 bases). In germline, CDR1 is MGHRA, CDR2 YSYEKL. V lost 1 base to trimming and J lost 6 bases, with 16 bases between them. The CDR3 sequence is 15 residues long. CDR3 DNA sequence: TGCGCCAGCAGCCAAGTTGGGGGGAAAATTTCCGAGCAGTACTTC. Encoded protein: CASSQVGGKISEQYF.

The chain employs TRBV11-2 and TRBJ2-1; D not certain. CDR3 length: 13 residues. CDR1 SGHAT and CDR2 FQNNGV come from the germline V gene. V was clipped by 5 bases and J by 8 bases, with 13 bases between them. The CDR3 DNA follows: TGTGCCAGCAGCCCTACTTATTTCCATGAGCAGTTCTTC. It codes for CASSPTYFHEQFF.

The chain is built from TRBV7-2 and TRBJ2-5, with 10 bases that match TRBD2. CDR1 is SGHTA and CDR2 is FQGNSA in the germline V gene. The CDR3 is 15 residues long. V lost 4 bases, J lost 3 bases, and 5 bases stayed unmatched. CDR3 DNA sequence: TGTGCCAGCAGCTGGAGGACTAGCGGAGAAGAGACCCAGTACTTC. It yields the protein CASSWRTSGEETQYF. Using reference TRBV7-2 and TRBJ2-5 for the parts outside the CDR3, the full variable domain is GAGVSQSPSNKVTEKGKDVELRCDPISGHTALYWYRQSLGQGLEFLIYFQGNSAPDKSGLPSDRFSAERTGGSVSTLTIQRTQQEDSAVYLCASSWRTSGEETQYFGPGTRLLVL.

In DNA form, the CDR3 reads TGTGCCAGCAGCTTAGCCGGTAGCGGGCTCCACGAGCAGTACTTC. Amino acid sequence: CASSLAGSGLHEQYF. This chain links TRBV7-2 with TRBJ2-5; 7 nucleotides line up with TRBD2. The J call is in doubt because the DNA end fits TRBJ2-7 better. CDR1 is SGHTA and CDR2 is FQGNSA in the germline V gene. The CDR3 totals 15 residues.

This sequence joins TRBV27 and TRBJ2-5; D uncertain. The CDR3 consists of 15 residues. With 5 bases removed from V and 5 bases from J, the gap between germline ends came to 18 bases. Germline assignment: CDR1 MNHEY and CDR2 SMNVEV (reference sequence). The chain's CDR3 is CASSPTGYTLETQYF. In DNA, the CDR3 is TGTGCCAGCAGTCCGACCGGGTACACGCTCGAGACCCAGTACTTC.

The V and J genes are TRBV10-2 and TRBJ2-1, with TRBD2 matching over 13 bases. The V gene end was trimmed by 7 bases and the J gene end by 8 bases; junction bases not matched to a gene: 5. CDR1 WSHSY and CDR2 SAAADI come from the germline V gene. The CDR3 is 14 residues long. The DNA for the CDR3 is TGCGCCAGCACTGGGACTAGCGGGATCTATGAGCAGTTCTTC. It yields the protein CASTGTSGIYEQFF.

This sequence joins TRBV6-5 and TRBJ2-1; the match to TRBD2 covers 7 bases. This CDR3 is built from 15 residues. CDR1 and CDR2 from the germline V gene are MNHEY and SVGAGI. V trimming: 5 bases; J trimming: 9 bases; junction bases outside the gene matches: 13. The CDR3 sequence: CASSPGLPARSEQFF. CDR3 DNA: TGTGCCAGCAGTCCGGGACTACCTGCAAGGAGTGAGCAGTTCTTC.

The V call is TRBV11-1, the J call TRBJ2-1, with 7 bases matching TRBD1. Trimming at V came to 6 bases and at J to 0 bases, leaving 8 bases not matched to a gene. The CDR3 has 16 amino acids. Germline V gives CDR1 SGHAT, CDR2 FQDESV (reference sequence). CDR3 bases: TGTGCCAGCAGTTGGCCGGGACAGATCTCCTACAATGAGCAGTTCTTC. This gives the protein CASSWPGQISYNEQFF.

The CDR3 nucleotides read TGTGCCTGGAGTGAAACAGGGGGTCGGAACACTGAAGCTTTCTTT. This gives the protein CAWSETGGRNTEAFF. The rearrangement links TRBV30 to TRBJ1-1; 8 positions match TRBD1. The CDR3 covers 15 residues. Germline V gives CDR1 GTSNPN, CDR2 SVGIG (reference sequence). The J segment lost 1 base and the V segment lost 1 base, leaving 5 bases of the junction unmatched.

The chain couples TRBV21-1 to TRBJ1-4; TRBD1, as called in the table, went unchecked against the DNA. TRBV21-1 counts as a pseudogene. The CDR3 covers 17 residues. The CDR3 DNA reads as TGTGCCAGCAGCAAGTTGGAGGGGGCCTCCAAAGTTGAAAAACTGTTTTTT. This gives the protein CASSKLEGASKVEKLFF.

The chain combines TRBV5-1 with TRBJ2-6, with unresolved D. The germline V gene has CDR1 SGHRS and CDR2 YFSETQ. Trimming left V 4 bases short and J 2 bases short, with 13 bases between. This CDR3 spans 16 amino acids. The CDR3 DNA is TGCGCCAGCAGCCCGGCGGCCGGGCCTGGGGCCAACGTCCTGACTTTC. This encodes CASSPAAGPGANVLTF.

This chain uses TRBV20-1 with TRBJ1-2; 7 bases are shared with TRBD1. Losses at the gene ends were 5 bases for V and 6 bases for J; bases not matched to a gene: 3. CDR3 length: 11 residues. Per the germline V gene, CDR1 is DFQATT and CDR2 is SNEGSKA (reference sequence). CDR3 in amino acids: CSAEQGNGYTF. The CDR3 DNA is TGCAGTGCTGAACAGGGGAATGGCTACACCTTC.

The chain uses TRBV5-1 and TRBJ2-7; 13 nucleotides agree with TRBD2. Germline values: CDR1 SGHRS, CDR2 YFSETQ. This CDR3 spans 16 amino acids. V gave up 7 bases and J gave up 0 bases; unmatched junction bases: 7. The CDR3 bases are TGCGCCAGCGGACCACTAGCGGGAGGGACCTCCTACGAGCAGTACTTC. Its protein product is CASGPLAGGTSYEQYF.

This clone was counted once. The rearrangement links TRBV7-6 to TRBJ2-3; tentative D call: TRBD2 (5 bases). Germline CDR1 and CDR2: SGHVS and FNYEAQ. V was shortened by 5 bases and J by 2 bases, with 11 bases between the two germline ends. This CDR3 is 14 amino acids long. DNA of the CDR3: TGTGCCAGCAGCCTTACTAGACCCACAGATACGCAGTATTTT. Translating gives CASSLTRPTDTQYF.

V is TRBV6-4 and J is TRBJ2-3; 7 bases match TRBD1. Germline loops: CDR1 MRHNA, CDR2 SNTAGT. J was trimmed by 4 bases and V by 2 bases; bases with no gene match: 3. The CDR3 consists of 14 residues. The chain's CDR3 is CASSDTDRADTQYF. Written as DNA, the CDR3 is TGTGCCAGCAGTGACACTGACAGGGCAGATACGCAGTATTTT.

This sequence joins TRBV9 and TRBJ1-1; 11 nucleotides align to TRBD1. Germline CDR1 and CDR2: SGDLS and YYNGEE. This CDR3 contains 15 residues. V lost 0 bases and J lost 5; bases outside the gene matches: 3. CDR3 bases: TGTGCCAGCAGCGTAGCGGGACAGGGGGAGACTGAAGCTTTCTTT. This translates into CASSVAGQGETEAFF.

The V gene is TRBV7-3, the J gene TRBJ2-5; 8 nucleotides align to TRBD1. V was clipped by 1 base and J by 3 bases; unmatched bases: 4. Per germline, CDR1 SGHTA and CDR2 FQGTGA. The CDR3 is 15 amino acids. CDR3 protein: CASSLKPTGEETQYF. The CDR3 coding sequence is TGTGCCAGCAGCTTAAAGCCGACAGGGGAAGAGACCCAGTACTTC.

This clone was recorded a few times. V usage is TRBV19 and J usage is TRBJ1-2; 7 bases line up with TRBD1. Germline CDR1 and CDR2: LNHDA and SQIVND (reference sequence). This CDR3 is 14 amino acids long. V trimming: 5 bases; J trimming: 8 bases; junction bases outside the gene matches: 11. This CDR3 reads CASSDRDRAAGYTF. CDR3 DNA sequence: TGTGCCAGTAGTGACCGCGACAGGGCGGCCGGCTACACCTTC.

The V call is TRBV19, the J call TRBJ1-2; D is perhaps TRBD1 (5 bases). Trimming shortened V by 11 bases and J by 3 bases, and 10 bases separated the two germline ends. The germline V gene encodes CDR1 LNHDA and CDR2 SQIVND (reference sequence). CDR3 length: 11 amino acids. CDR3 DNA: TGTGCCTCCCAGGGCGACTATGGCTACACCTTC. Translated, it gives CASQGDYGYTF.

This CDR3 reads CASREGGYEQYF. The CDR3 DNA reads as TGTGCCAGCAGGGAAGGGGGGTACGAGCAGTACTTC. The V and J genes are TRBV6-5 and TRBJ2-7; possibly TRBD1 or TRBD2 for D (6 bases each). V lost 6 bases and J 4 bases, leaving 10 bases between the germline ends. CDR1 MNHEY and CDR2 SVGAGI come from the germline V gene. The length of the CDR3 is 12 residues.

In DNA form, the CDR3 reads TGTGCCAGCAGATCGTGGGACTCAGAGACCCAGTACTTC. Its translation is CASRSWDSETQYF. This chain links TRBV6-1 with TRBJ2-5; the D gene is possibly TRBD2 (6 bases). This CDR3 is 13 amino acids long. Looked up from germline, CDR1 is MNHNS and CDR2 is SASEGT. Deletions cut 6 bases from V and 4 bases from J, with 12 bases between.

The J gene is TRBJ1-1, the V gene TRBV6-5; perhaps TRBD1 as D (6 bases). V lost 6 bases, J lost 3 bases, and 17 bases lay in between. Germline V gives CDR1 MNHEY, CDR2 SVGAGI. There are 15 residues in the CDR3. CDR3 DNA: TGTGCCAGCAGGGTAACAGGGTTGGCTTACACTGAAGCTTTCTTT. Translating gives CASRVTGLAYTEAFF.

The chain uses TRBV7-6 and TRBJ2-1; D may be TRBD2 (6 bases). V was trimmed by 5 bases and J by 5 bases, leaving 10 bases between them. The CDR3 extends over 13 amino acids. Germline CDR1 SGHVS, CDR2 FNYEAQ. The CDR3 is CASSAGRHNEQFF. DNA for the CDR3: TGTGCCAGCAGCGCGGGACGTCACAATGAGCAGTTCTTC.